The subject of this entry is one TCR beta chain. TCRdb's copy holds only in-frame clones and misses some; the assay was immunoSEQ multiplex PCR. The profile covers about 470,000 clones, with 70% to 80% appearing a single time and less than 15% taken by the ten largest. This sample is drawn from a study of shared clonotypes between healthy human individuals. The clonotype was recovered from a woman aged 40 to 55 in good health. Some clones in this sample may be carry-over from other donors' samples. Sequences were obtained from PBMCs.

The CDR3 nucleotides are TGTGCCTGGAGTCGGCTAGCGGGGGTCAAAAACATTCAGTACTTC. Translated, it gives CAWSRLAGVKNIQYF. The chain employs TRBV30 and TRBJ2-4; 10 nucleotides match TRBD2. CDR1 is GTSNPN, CDR2 SVGIG, per germline (reference sequence). Losses at the gene ends were 2 bases for V and 3 bases for J; bases not matched to a gene: 4. CDR3 length: 15 residues. The full variable domain, rest sourced from reference TRBV30 and TRBJ2-4, is SQTIHQWPATLVQPVGSPLSLECTVEGTSNPNLYWYRQAAGRGLQLLFYSVGIGQISSEVPQNLSASRPQDRQFILSSKKLLLSDSGFYLCAWSRLAGVKNIQYFGAGTRLSVL.